This T cell receptor (beta chain) emerged from a study of T-cell memory formation after mild COVID-19. Note on this clonotype: Its cognate antigen is unknown.

Libraries for TCRalpha and TCRbeta carried sample barcodes and unique molecular identifiers via 5'RACE. MiXCR, run by TCRdb on the 5' RACE reads, gives a single entry per CDR3 protein. The data show about 290,000 distinct CDR3 sequences, approximately 15% seen once. Findings of the study overall: CM and EM subsets held most contracting CD4+ clones; EMRA held CD8+ ones.

The source is a man in his late teens or twenties who had mild COVID-19 (a few samples of this study predate the infection). Cell type and time point are not known. Sequenced input: PBMCs or a T cell subset sorted from them (not recorded which).

Here the CDR3 DNA reads TGCGCCAGCAGCCAAGAGGCGATACTTTCTGGAAACACCATATATTTT. It translates to CASSQEAILSGNTIYF. The rearrangement links TRBV4-3 to TRBJ1-3; D is ambiguous. The V end lost 0 bases, the J end lost 1 base, and 10 bases lay between the germline ends. In germline, CDR1 is LGHNA, CDR2 YSLEER. The CDR3 sequence is 16 residues long.